The sequence of this T cell receptor (beta chain) was determined in a study of blood T cell repertoires in COVID-19. Study details: The United States, Italy and Spain supplied acute and convalescent COVID-19 samples. PBMCs, B-cell-depleted T cells, or T cells were the source of the cDNA or gDNA that made up the material.

In the original processing: Nucleated cell counts were estimated from reference gene primer amplification. Produced via immunoSEQ multiplex PCR; TCRdb's table is partial and in-frame only. V and J calls plus clone size are reproduced from that table; the DNA served to infer D and trimming. Among about 250,000 clones listed, 86% were seen once. The CDR3 is 14 residues long. Trimming cost V 8 bases and J 9 bases, with 20 bases left between them. Germline V CDR1 and CDR2: MNHEY, SMNVEV (reference sequence). This chain joins TRBV27 and TRBJ1-5; tentative D call: TRBD1 (5 bases). Material for sequencing was peripheral blood. The receptor was derived from a woman in her 30s with active or convalescent COVID-19. The CDR3 here is CASRLTGGDRPQHF. For the CDR3, the DNA is TGTGCCAGCCGCCTGACCGGGGGTGACAGGCCCCAGCATTTT.